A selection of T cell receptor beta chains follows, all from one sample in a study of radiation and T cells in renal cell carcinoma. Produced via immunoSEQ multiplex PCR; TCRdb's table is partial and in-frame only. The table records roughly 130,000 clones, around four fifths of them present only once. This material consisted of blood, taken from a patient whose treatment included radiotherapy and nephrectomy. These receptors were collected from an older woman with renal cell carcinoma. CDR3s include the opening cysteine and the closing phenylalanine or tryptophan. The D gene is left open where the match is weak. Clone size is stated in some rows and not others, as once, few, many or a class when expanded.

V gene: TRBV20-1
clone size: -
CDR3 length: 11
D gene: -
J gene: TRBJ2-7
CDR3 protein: CSGESSYEQYF
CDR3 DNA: TGCAGTGGTGAAAGCTCCTACGAGCAGTACTTC

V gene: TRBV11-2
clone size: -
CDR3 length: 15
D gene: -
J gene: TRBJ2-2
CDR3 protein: CASSSRGPPTGELFF
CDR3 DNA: TGTGCCAGCAGCTCAAGGGGACCACCTACCGGGGAGCTGTTTTTT

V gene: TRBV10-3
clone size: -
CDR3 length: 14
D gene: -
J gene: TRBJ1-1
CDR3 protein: CAISESRGNTEAFF
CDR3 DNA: TGTGCCATCAGTGAGTCCAGGGGGAACACTGAAGCTTTCTTT

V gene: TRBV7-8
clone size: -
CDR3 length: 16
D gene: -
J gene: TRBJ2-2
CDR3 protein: CASSLAGGLGAGELFF
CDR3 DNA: TGTGCCAGCAGCTTAGCCGGGGGGCTCGGTGCCGGGGAGCTGTTTTTT

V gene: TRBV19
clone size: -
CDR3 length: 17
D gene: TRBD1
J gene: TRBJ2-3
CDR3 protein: CASSVGTGQGGPDTQYF
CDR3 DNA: TGTGCCAGTAGCGTCGGAACAGGACAGGGGGGCCCAGATACGCAGTATTTT

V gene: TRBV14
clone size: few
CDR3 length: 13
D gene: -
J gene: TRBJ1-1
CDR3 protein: CASSQDMRTEAFF
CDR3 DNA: TGTGCCAGCAGCCAAGACATGCGGACTGAAGCTTTCTTT

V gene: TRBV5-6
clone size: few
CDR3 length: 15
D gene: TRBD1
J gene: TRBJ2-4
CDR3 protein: CASRMGQGAQNIQYF
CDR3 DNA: TGTGCCAGCAGGATGGGACAGGGGGCCCAAAACATTCAGTACTTC

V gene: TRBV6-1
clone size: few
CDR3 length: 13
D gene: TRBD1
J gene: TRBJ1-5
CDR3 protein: CASSPQGAEAQHF
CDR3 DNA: TGTGCCAGCAGTCCACAGGGGGCAGAAGCCCAGCATTTT

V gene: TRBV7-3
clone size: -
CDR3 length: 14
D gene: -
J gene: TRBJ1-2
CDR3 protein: CASSPAGHAYGYTF
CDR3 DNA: TGTGCCAGCAGCCCGGCGGGGCACGCCTATGGCTACACCTTC

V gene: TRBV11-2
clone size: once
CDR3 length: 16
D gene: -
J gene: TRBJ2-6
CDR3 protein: CASSLPTSYGANVLTF
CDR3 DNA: TGTGCCAGCAGCTTACCCACTAGCTACGGGGCCAACGTCCTGACTTTC

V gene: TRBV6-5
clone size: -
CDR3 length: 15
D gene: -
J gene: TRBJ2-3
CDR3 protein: CASTKGIASSDTQYF
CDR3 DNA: TGTGCCAGCACTAAAGGGATAGCGTCGTCAGATACGCAGTATTTT

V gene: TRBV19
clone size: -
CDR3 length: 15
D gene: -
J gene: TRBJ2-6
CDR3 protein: CASSIVMGGANVLTF
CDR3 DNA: TGTGCCAGTAGTATTGTCATGGGTGGGGCCAACGTCCTGACTTTC

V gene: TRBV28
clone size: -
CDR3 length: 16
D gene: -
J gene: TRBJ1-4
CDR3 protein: CASSSPQGRAHEKLFF
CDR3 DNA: TGTGCCAGCAGTTCCCCCCAGGGAAGGGCCCATGAAAAACTGTTTTTT

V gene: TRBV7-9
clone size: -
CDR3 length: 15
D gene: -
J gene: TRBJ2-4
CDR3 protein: CASSLRGGAKNIQYF
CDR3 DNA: TGTGCCAGCAGCCTTAGGGGGGGAGCCAAAAACATTCAGTACTTC

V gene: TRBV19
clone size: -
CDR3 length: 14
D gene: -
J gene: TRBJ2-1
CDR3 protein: CASSIPDGYNEQFF
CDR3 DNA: TGTGCCAGTAGTATTCCGGACGGGTACAATGAGCAGTTCTTC

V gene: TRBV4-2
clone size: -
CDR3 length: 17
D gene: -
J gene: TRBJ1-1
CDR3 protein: CASSPNEGRVLGTEAFF
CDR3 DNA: TGTGCCAGCAGCCCCAACGAGGGCAGGGTTTTGGGCACTGAAGCTTTCTTT

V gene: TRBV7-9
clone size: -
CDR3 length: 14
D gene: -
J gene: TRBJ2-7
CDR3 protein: CASSLEGYMGYTYF
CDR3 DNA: TGTGCCAGCAGCTTAGAGGGGTACATGGGGTATACGTACTTC

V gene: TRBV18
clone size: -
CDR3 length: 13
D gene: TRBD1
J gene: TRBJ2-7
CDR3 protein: CAGAGTGHYEQYF
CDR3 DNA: TGTGCCGGAGCCGGGACAGGCCACTACGAGCAGTACTTC

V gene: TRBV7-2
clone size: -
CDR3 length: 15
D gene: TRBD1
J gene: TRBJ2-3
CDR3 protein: CASSPLQGPTDTQYF
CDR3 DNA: TGTGCCAGCAGCCCGTTACAGGGGCCCACAGATACGCAGTATTTT

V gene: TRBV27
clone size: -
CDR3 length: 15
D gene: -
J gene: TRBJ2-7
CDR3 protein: CASSLTWAGAYEQYF
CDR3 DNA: TGTGCCAGCAGTTTAACCTGGGCAGGCGCCTACGAGCAGTACTTC

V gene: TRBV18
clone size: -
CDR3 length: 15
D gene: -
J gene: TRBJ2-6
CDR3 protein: CASSIGEGQANVLTF
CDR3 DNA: TGTGCCAGCTCAATCGGGGAGGGACAGGCCAACGTCCTGACTTTC

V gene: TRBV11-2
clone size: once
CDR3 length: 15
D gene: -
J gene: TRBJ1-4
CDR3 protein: CASSLRGGGGEKLFF
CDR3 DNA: TGTGCCAGCAGCTTAAGGGGAGGAGGAGGTGAAAAACTGTTTTTT

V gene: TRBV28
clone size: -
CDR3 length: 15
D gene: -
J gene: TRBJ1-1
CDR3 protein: CASSFPGAMGTEAFF
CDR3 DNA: TGTGCCAGCAGTTTCCCAGGGGCTATGGGAACTGAAGCTTTCTTT

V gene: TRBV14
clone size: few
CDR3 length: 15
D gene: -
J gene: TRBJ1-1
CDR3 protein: CASSPRWEKGTEAFF
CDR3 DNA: TGTGCCAGCAGCCCACGGTGGGAGAAGGGAACTGAAGCTTTCTTT

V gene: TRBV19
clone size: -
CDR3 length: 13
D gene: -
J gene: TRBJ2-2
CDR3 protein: CAAHGRVPGELFF
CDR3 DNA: TGTGCCGCCCATGGACGAGTCCCCGGGGAGCTGTTTTTT

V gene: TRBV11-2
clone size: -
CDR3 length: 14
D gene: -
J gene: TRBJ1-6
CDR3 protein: CASSPRGRGSPLHF
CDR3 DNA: TGTGCCAGCAGCCCCCGTGGCAGGGGTTCACCCCTCCACTTT